This T cell receptor beta chain is drawn from a study of STAT3 mutations in large granular lymphocyte leukemia (dated by TCRdb to between 2018 and 2021). At the level of the whole study: Canonical activating STAT3 mutations were detected in roughly half of the longitudinally sequenced T-LGLL patients. More than half of T-LGLL patients received one or more immunosuppressive therapy regimens, with hematologic response in 40% of those treated. Serial deep sequencing of TCRbeta CDR3 and STAT3 was performed in patients with T-cell large granular lymphocyte leukemia to reconstruct clonal hierarchy and dynamics. Some 17 representative T-LGLL cases were selected from an initial cohort of under 250 LGL patients for longitudinal TCRbeta and STAT3 sequencing. A couple of patients with natural killer LGL leukemia were also sequenced longitudinally as controls within the study. Patients were sequenced at roughly 4 time points on average, with the number of samplings per patient ranging from 2 to 8.

TCRbeta libraries were sequenced on an Illumina MiSeq, averaging about 38,000 productive templates per sample. Multiplex PCR amplification was used to generate TCRbeta CDR3 libraries with the immunoSEQ assay. The paper's processing steps were these. Repertoire diversity was computed as previously defined, with values near 0 indicating extremely monoclonal samples. TCRdb limited this immuneACCESS table to in-frame rearrangements with V and J called. A share of clones is missing; checked studies link under half to unresolved V genes, and the rest is unexplained. That table supplies the V and J calls and clone size; D and trimming were determined from the DNA. The sample contains over 25,000 clones, 65% to 80% of them found a single time. The ten largest clonotypes hold about 32% of the sample. DNA was extracted from blood mononuclear cells, and the same DNA was used for both TCR and STAT3 sequencing.

On this clone: Its target antigen remains unknown. Per-base qualities were not stored, and no clone one base away is much larger.

Overall study outcomes, separate from this receptor: Persisting codominant clonotypes in some patients meant a small but highly pathogenic clone may have been missed. Because no samples were available when a clone first appeared, clonal expansion was inferred from samplings taken at other points. In several patients, dominant TCR clone burden exceeded STAT3 mutant burden, suggesting STAT3 mutation arose secondarily within a pre-expanded clone. At least one immunodominant TCRbeta clonotype was identified in every T-LGLL patient, and multiple immunodominant subclonotypes were identified in about half of the T-LGLL patients. TCR clonotype switching after therapy was observed in about 35% of the 18 patients, and all newly emerging clones were found to be STAT3 wild type. Linking therapy response to changes in TCR clonal burden was complicated by variable intervals between samplings and by differing treatment regimens.

From its cysteine to its phenylalanine, the CDR3 spans 13 amino acids. The sequence is cut down to CDR3 DNA, 39 bases in frame from base 1. V was cut back by 5 bases and J by 5 bases, leaving a gap of 12 bases between them. The germline V gene encodes CDR1 MNHEY and CDR2 SMNVEV (reference sequence). The material sequenced was peripheral blood mononuclear cells. The sequence was obtained from a woman aged 45-65 years with T-cell large granular lymphocyte leukemia. Some clones in this sample may be carry-over from other donors' samples. The age is the age at diagnosis. The V and J genes are TRBV27 and TRBJ1-1, and possibly TRBD1, on 6 matching bases. The CDR3 protein: CASSPVRGTEAFF. The bases read TGTGCCAGCAGTCCCGTCAGGGGTACTGAAGCTTTCTTT.